The clone carrying this TCR beta chain turned up a few times. CDR3 length: 19 amino acids. V was clipped by 5 bases and J by 4 bases; unmatched bases: 11. The germline V gene encodes CDR1 SEHNR and CDR2 FQNEAQ (reference sequence). This record comes from a study of graft-versus-host responses after intestinal transplantation. The assay was immunoSEQ multiplex PCR, and TCRdb's table has in-frame clones only and misses some. This table has approximately 60,000 clones, 70% to 90% appearing once. This sequence was found in a human patient who received an intestinal transplant, so some T cells may come from the graft donor. The source was PBMCs, collected 26 days after transplant. This rearrangement joins TRBV7-9 to TRBJ2-1, with 16 bases fitting TRBD2. DNA of the CDR3: TGTGCCAGCAGCCTCCCCGGGACTAGCGGGAGGGCCGGTTACAATGAGCAGTTCTTC. Its translation is CASSLPGTSGRAGYNEQFF.